The 18 T cell receptor beta chains below all came from one sample that was sequenced in a study of tumor-infiltrating lymphocytes in primary liver carcinoma. The researchers produced TCR beta cDNA from 400 to 650 ng total RNA with a constant-region primer. Three-round nested multiplex PCR performed with slightly modified ARM-PCR produced the TCR beta libraries. Primers for the first two PCR rounds were TRBV1-TRBV30 forward primers and a C-beta reverse primer (approximately 10 cycles per round). TCRdb re-analysed the multiplex PCR reads in MiXCR, keeping a single row per CDR3 protein. The sample lists about 210,000 distinct CDR3 sequences, approximately 64% occurring once. The blood RNA (from unsorted whole blood) was obtained, and germline DNA was also extracted. The sample was peripheral blood. The receptors stem from a woman in her sixties with primary liver carcinoma and hepatitis B virus infection.

A note on this clonotype: A junction end diverges from the germline sequence, so it may reflect a read error. The CDR3 region has the DNA TGTACCAGCAGCTTATTAGGACCTGAAGCTTTCTTT. Translated, it gives CTSSLLGPEAFF. The rearrangement joins TRBV11-2 to TRBJ1-1; D is unclear. The germline V gene encodes CDR1 SGHAT and CDR2 FQNNGV. The CDR3 covers 12 residues.

This chain links TRBV6-6 with TRBJ1-3; no clear D gene. This CDR3 is 13 amino acids long. The germline V gene has CDR1 MNHNY and CDR2 SVGAGI (reference sequence). Trimming took 6 bases from V and 3 from J, leaving 9 bases between them. CDR3 DNA: TGTGCCAGCAGCCACTTAAGTGGAAACACCATATATTTT. It is translated as CASSHLSGNTIYF.

This chain connects TRBV5-1 to TRBJ2-1, with D perhaps TRBD1 or TRBD2 (6 bases each). Germline CDR1 is SGHRS and CDR2 is YFSETQ. Trimming took 1 base from V and 9 from J, leaving 20 bases between them. This CDR3 has 16 residues. CDR3 in amino acids: CASSLPLAELTGEQFF. CDR3 DNA: TGCGCCAGCAGCTTGCCATTAGCGGAATTGACAGGTGAGCAGTTCTTC.

This clonotype has only one observation. A single base separates this from a much larger clone, so it may be a read error. The CDR3 end shows no conserved phenylalanine or tryptophan, and so a read error is likely. J is TRBJ2-3 and V is TRBV6-5; 8 positions agree with TRBD2. The CDR3 has 14 amino acids. CDR1 is MNHEY and CDR2 is SVGAGI in the germline V gene. The J segment lost 7 bases and the V segment lost 6 bases, leaving 9 bases of the junction unmatched. The CDR3 DNA is TGTGCCAGCAGCCCGGGACTAGGGGGTAATACGCAGTATCTT. It codes for CASSPGLGGNTQYL.

Concerning this clonotype: The junction and the germline gene differ at one end; a read error may be behind it. The chain recombines TRBV5-6 with TRBJ1-1; D gene uncertain. The CDR3 runs 17 residues. Germline CDR1 SGHDT, CDR2 YYEEEE. CDR3 nucleotides: TGTGCCAGCAGTGTCACGATGGGGAGGGTGAGGAACACTGAATCTTTCTTT. Translating it yields CASSVTMGRVRNTESFF. The complete variable domain, with remaining parts taken from reference TRBV5-6 and TRBJ1-1, reads DAGVTQSPTHLIKTRGQQVTLRCSPKSGHDTVSWYQQALGQGPQFIFQYYEEEERQRGNFPDRFSGHQFPNYSSELNVNALLLGDSALYLCASSVTMGRVRNTESFFGQGTRLTVV.

Worth noting for this clonotype: This clone may be a read error of a much larger clone one base away. No conserved phenylalanine or tryptophan ends this CDR3, so it is likely a read error. This sequence joins TRBV6-6 and TRBJ2-1, with TRBD1 matching 10 bases. Per germline, CDR1 MNHNY and CDR2 SVGAGI (reference sequence). This CDR3 is built from 14 residues. Germline trimming cut 4 bases from V and 9 bases from J; bases unmatched to any gene: 6. CDR3 sequence reads: CASSSGQGVFEQFL. CDR3 coding DNA: TGTGCCAGCAGTTCTGGACAGGGGGTTTTTGAGCAGTTCTTA.

The sample holds one count of this clonotype. A much more abundant neighbour one base away suggests this may be a read error. This chain's CDR3 is CASSPDRRSLKAFF. The CDR3 nucleotides read TGTGCCAGCAGTCCGGACAGGCGCTCTTTAAAAGCTTTCTTT. The chain carries TRBV6-5 and TRBJ1-1; 7 nucleotides align to TRBD1. The germline gives CDR1 MNHEY, CDR2 SVGAGI. V shed 5 bases, J shed 9 bases, and the junction held 12 bases outside the gene matches. This CDR3 has 14 residues.

The CDR3 loop reads CANRSLAGGIYNEQFF. The CDR3 DNA reads as TGTGCCAACAGGTCACTAGCGGGAGGGATTTATAATGAGCAGTTCTTC. The chain joins TRBV28 to TRBJ2-1; TRBD2 matches 13 bases. The trim removed 10 bases at V and 7 bases at J, leaving 13 bases unmatched. This CDR3 has 16 residues. CDR1 is MDHEN and CDR2 is SYDVKM in the germline V gene. Together with reference TRBV28 and TRBJ2-1, the CDR3 gives the full variable domain: DVKVTQSSRYLVKRTGEKVFLECVQDMDHENMFWYRQDPGLGLRLIYFSYDVKMKEKGDIPEGYSVSREKKERFSLILESASTNQTSMYLCANRSLAGGIYNEQFFGPGTRLTVL.

Concerning this clonotype: This could be a read error, since a much larger clone is one nucleotide away. The chain recombines TRBV5-4 with TRBJ2-4; D call uncertain. This CDR3 comprises 13 residues. CDR1 SGHNT and CDR2 YYREEE come from the germline V gene (reference sequence). The CDR3 nucleotides read TGTGTCAGCAGCTGGAAGGGCAAAAACATTCAGTACTTC. It encodes CVSSWKGKNIQYF.

CDR3 amino acids: CASSLSAWRGYTF. The CDR3 DNA reads as TGTGCCAGCAGTCTATCGGCATGGAGGGGCTACACCTTC. The chain links TRBV28 to TRBJ1-2; unclear D gene. Trimming removed 5 bases at V and 8 bases at J, with 15 bases between. Germline V CDR1 and CDR2: MDHEN, SYDVKM. CDR3 size: 13 residues.

This clonotype appeared many times. The rearrangement uses TRBV12-3 or TRBV12-4 and TRBJ2-7; 9 bases line up with TRBD1. The ends lost 6 bases at V and 5 bases at J; junction bases unmatched: 11. This CDR3 has 15 amino acids. CDR3 protein: CASSQGTGRTHEQYF. The CDR3 bases are TGTGCCAGCAGCCAAGGGACAGGGAGAACTCACGAGCAGTACTTC.

This clonotype was seen more than once but under ten times. This chain links TRBV29-1 with TRBJ1-3; no firm D call. Germline values: CDR1 SQVTM, CDR2 ANQGSEA. The V and J ends lost 5 bases and 1 base respectively, with 15 bases between them. This CDR3 is built from 15 residues. The CDR3 DNA reads as TGCAGCGTTTTGTTAGGTGGGAGATCTGGAAACACCATATATTTT. As protein: CSVLLGGRSGNTIYF.

Comments on this clonotype: No conserved phenylalanine or tryptophan ends this CDR3, so it is likely a read error. The CDR3 loop reads CASSERGSWTEAFS. Written as DNA, the CDR3 is TGTGCCAGCAGTGAGCGTGGGAGTTGGACTGAAGCTTTCTCT. The chain links TRBV6-5 to TRBJ1-1; D gene unclear. The CDR3 has 14 residues. The germline CDR1 and CDR2 sequences are MNHEY and SVGAGI. V lost 5 bases and J lost 5, with 15 bases in between.

Regarding this clonotype: Here the CDR3 omits its conserved ending phenylalanine or tryptophan, so a read error is the likely source. CDR3 nucleotides: TGTGCCAGCAGTTTGGGACTAGCTACGAGGGAGCAGTACTCC. The encoded protein is CASSLGLATREQYS. The chain couples TRBV28 to TRBJ2-7, with 9 positions matching TRBD2. Germline CDR1 is MDHEN and CDR2 is SYDVKM. The CDR3 is 14 amino acids. Trimming took 3 bases from V and 7 from J; bases not matched to a gene: 7.

Points on this clonotype: This may arise from a read error, as a much more abundant clone is one base away. The chain couples TRBV29-1 to TRBJ2-1, with a weak D call TRBD1 (5 bases). This CDR3 has 20 amino acids. V was shortened by 0 bases and J by 8 bases, with 32 bases between the two germline ends. Germline V lookup: CDR1 SQVTM, CDR2 ANQGSEA. The CDR3 loop reads CSVEEDQGRRRKGALYEQFF. CDR3 nucleotides: TGCAGCGTTGAAGAAGATCAGGGCCGCCGTAGGAAAGGAGCACTCTATGAGCAGTTCTTC.

This clonotype was seen a single time. A much larger clone is a single base away; this may be a read error. The CDR3 loop reads CASSQDGNFPTYKQYF. The CDR3 DNA sequence: TGCGCCAGCAGCCAAGATGGAAATTTCCCCACCTACAAGCAGTACTTC. The chain carries TRBV4-1 and TRBJ2-7, with D unresolved. This CDR3 is 16 amino acids long. The germline gives CDR1 MGHRA, CDR2 YSYEKL.

This clonotype was seen many times. V is TRBV12-3 or TRBV12-4 and J is TRBJ1-6; D is undetermined. Trimming left V 4 bases short and J 7 bases short, with 14 bases between. The CDR3 runs 15 residues. CDR3 nucleotide sequence: TGTGCCAGCAGTTCCAGACTGCCCCCCAATTCACCCCTCCACTTT. This translates into CASSSRLPPNSPLHF.

This clonotype was counted a few times. A junction boundary mismatches the germline segment, possibly from a read error. The V and J genes are TRBV29-1 and TRBJ2-5; the D gene is possibly TRBD1 (6 bases). Germline V gene lookup returns CDR1 SQVTM and CDR2 ANQGSEA. CDR3 length equals 12 residues. The CDR3 DNA is TGCAGCGGTATGGACAGTGGAGAGACCCTGTACTTC. Translated, it gives CSGMDSGETLYF.